Sequencing of this T cell receptor (beta chain) was carried out in a study of shared clonotypes between healthy human individuals (dated by TCRdb to the early 2020s). For the study in its entirety: Three men and two women, aged 18 to 49 years, made up the cohort. For each donor, CD4 naive and CD4 memory were each given three plates, CD8 naive was given two plates, and CD8 memory was given one plate. The study deeply sequenced blood TCR repertoires of five healthy adults to estimate repertoire size and the extent of clonotype sharing between individuals. To increase sequencing depth and limit assay-specific biases, TCR repertoire library preparation and sequencing were carried out by different laboratories using diverse techniques. Each donor's leukapheresis produced roughly between roughly 0.94 and 9.5 billion PBMCs.

Concerning this clone: What this receptor recognizes is not known. No much larger clone exists at a distance of one base, and base qualities are not known.

Donors were healthy HIV-negative adults with no recently reported acute infections or vaccinations. All donors were Caucasian adults living in Nashville, Tennessee, USA. CD4+ T cells were enriched by magnetic negative selection, after which naive cells were positively selected on CD45RA and the negative fraction was taken as the memory subset. Blood was obtained by leukapheresis, after which PBMCs were separated by Ficoll-Histopaque density gradient centrifugation and cryopreserved in liquid nitrogen vapor phase. Purity and quantity of every magnetically sorted T cell population were checked by analytical flow cytometry. Genomic DNA was isolated from every sorted fraction and measured by UV absorbance on a Nanodrop 2000c. What the authors observed across the whole study: Pairwise subsampling led to the expectation that sequencing depth would affect the degree of clonotype sharing among donors. Sampling was restricted to blood, and TCR repertoires in tissue are likely to differ from TCR repertoires in blood. Compared with non-shared clonotypes, the clonotypes found in all four sorted-subset donors had higher generation probabilities. Larger estimated clonotype richness was generally found for naive subsets than for memory subsets. When four donors were compared, the shared fraction of clonotypes was about 5% for naive CD4, roughly 3.4% for naive CD8, 2% to 2.5% for memory CD4, and approximately 0.4% for memory CD8. Rarefaction of sorted-subset datasets indicated incomplete sequencing despite the large sequencing depth. Because the study included only a small number of donors, the genetic and exposure-history diversity represented was limited.

In the germline V gene (reference sequence), CDR1 corresponds to MNHNY and CDR2 to SVGAGI. Its CDR3 holds 16 amino acids, cysteine through phenylalanine. Kept here is only the CDR3 DNA, which spans 48 bases and is read in frame from base 1. Trimming at the junction amounts to 2 bases on V and 0 bases on J, and the germline ends lie 14 bases apart. Using the deep immunoSEQ assay, multiplex PCR amplified TCR CDR3 regions from genomic DNA. Extracted genomic DNA from each cell subset was spread evenly across all wells of several immunoSEQ 96-well plates, with each plate serving as a replicate. For sorted subsets, each replicate PCR was loaded with 200 ng genomic DNA, equivalent to some 27,000 T cell genomes. Purified libraries were quantified with a Qubit 3.0 fluorometer, sized on a Bioanalyzer 2100, and re-quantified with the KAPA Library Quantification kit. Each immunoSEQ 96-well plate was sequenced on its own single-read 150-cycle Illumina NextSeq 550 flow cell. Regarding the original processing steps: Because the immunoSEQ output held only junctional sequences and lacked quality scores, the filtering could not match the filtering applied to full-length reads. To assign V/J genes and CDR3, sequences were annotated using PyIR, a Python wrapper for IgBLAST v1.9, with IMGT germline references. Any read was removed if the V/J assignment was weak (E-value above 1e-6), the CDR3 was missing, or the read contained stop codons, out-of-frame junctions, or ambiguous translated residues. A V3J clonotype was defined by an identical inferred V gene, J gene, and CDR3 amino acid sequence. The percentage overlap between two repertoires was calculated by dividing the number of shared unique clonotypes by the size of the smaller repertoire. Richness of each repertoire was evaluated using RTK rarefaction, the Chao1 estimator, and Recon v2.1 estimates of unobserved clonotypes. Generation probabilities for all TCRbeta clonotypes obtained by the gDNA method from a handful of donors were computed using OLGA. Entries here come from immuneACCESS through TCRdb and include only in-frame sequences with V and J called. Some clones fail to appear in such tables; in the studies checked, an unresolved V gene covers under half of the shortfall, and the cause of the remainder is unknown. That table is the source of V, J and clone size, and D and trimming were worked out from the DNA. A total of more than 2 million clones appear in this sample, around 95% of them only once. The biggest ten clones account for 0.1% to 0.15% of the sample.

The sequence joins TRBV6-6 to TRBJ2-7; the D segment may tentatively be TRBD1 or TRBD2, each giving 7 matched bases. The sample consisted of naive CD4+ T cells sorted from blood. This sample's cell subset or site label indicates: CD45RA+ positively selected. This clonotype originated in a young man in good health. CDR3 protein: CASSYPQGGYSYEQYF. In nucleotides, the sequence is TGTGCCAGCAGTTACCCCCAGGGGGGGTACTCCTACGAGCAGTACTTC.